The clone carrying this T cell receptor (beta chain) was counted at least ten times. In TCRdb, the 5' RACE reads were re-called with MiXCR into one record per CDR3 protein. The sample comprises about 82,000 distinct CDR3 sequences, more than 5% of which are singletons, and about 7.5% rests with the top ten. These data belong to a study of T cells of healthy individuals. The CDR3 length is 14 residues. Germline loops: CDR1 SGHTA, CDR2 FQGNSA. The V gene end was trimmed by 4 bases and the J gene end by 6 bases; junction bases not matched to a gene: 7. The clonotype comes from a female donor in good health. The chain employs TRBV7-2 and TRBJ2-5; 8 positions match TRBD1. The CDR3 DNA is TGTGCCAGCAGCTCGGGACAGGCGGTGCAGACCCAGTACTTC. Translation gives CASSSGQAVQTQYF.